This TCR beta chain was sequenced for a study of shared clonotypes between healthy human individuals (dated by TCRdb to 2018 to 2020). As for the study more broadly: A couple of women and three men aged 18 to 49 years were included in the cohort. Per donor, three plates each were used for CD4 naive and CD4 memory, two for CD8 naive, and one for CD8 memory. The study deeply sequenced blood TCR repertoires of 5 or 6 healthy adults to estimate repertoire size and the extent of clonotype sharing between individuals. Different laboratories and diverse techniques were used to prepare libraries and sequence TCR repertoires, to increase sequencing depth and limit assay-specific biases. Per donor, leukapheresis produced somewhere between about 0.94 and 9.5 billion PBMCs. Beyond this particular receptor, the publication reports: Pairwise subsampling led to the expectation that sequencing depth would affect the degree of clonotype sharing among donors. Naive subsets generally had larger estimated clonotype richness than memory subsets did. When a handful of donors were compared, the shared fraction of clonotypes was 5% to 6.5% for naive CD4, approximately 3.5% for naive CD8, 2.3% for memory CD4, and 0.4% for memory CD8. Compared with non-shared clonotypes, the clonotypes found in all four sorted-subset donors had higher generation probabilities. Rarefaction of sorted-subset datasets indicated incomplete sequencing despite the large sequencing depth. The genetic and exposure-history diversity represented was limited by the small number of donors. Sampling was restricted to blood, and TCR repertoires in tissues likely differ from the TCR repertoires found in blood.

The donors were healthy, HIV-negative adults with no recently reported acute infections or vaccinations. Every donor was a Caucasian adult residing in Nashville, Tennessee, USA. CD8 memory samples consisted of magnetically selected CD45RO+ cells combined with CCR7-negative CD45RA+ effector memory (TemRA) cells. Blood was obtained by leukapheresis, after which PBMCs were separated by Ficoll-Histopaque density gradient centrifugation and cryopreserved in liquid nitrogen vapor phase. Purity and quantity of every magnetically sorted T cell population were checked by analytical flow cytometry. Genomic DNA was isolated from each sorted fraction and quantified by UV absorbance on a Nanodrop 2000c. With regard to this clone: The antigen this receptor binds is unknown. One base away there is no much larger clone; base qualities are not given.

According to the germline V gene, CDR1 reads MNHEY and CDR2 reads SVGAGI. The CDR3 goes from the cysteine to the phenylalanine over 16 residues. The sequence is cut down to CDR3 DNA, 48 bases in frame from base 1. V is reduced by 3 bases and J by 3 bases, leaving a spacing of 17 bases between them. TCR CDR3 regions were amplified from genomic DNA by multiplex PCR using the deep immunoSEQ assay. Extracted genomic DNA from each cell subset was distributed evenly across all wells of several immunoSEQ 96-well plates, and each plate was treated as a replicate. Each replicate PCR for sorted subsets received about 220 ng genomic DNA, equal to 28,000 or so T cell genomes. Purified libraries were quantified with a Qubit 3.0 fluorometer, sized on a Bioanalyzer 2100, and re-quantified with the KAPA Library Quantification kit. A separate single-read 150-cycle Illumina NextSeq 550 flow cell was used to sequence each immunoSEQ 96-well plate. The original pipeline was this. Because only junctional sequences without quality scores were contained in the immunoSEQ output, filtering matching that applied to full-length reads could not be performed. To assign V/J genes and CDR3, sequences were annotated using PyIR, a Python wrapper for IgBLAST v1.9, with IMGT germline references. Reads were removed for weak V/J assignments (E-value above 1e-6), missing CDR3, stop codons, out-of-frame junctions, or ambiguous translated residues. V3J clonotypes were defined as sequences sharing an identical inferred V gene, J gene, and CDR3 amino acid sequence. Percentage overlap between repertoires was computed as shared unique clonotypes divided by the size of the smaller repertoire. Repertoire richness was assessed with RTK rarefaction, the Chao1 estimator, and Recon v2.1 estimates of unobserved clonotypes. Generation probabilities were computed with OLGA for all TCRbeta clonotypes obtained by the gDNA method from several donors. TCRdb took over this immuneACCESS table, retaining in-frame rearrangements with V and J assigned. Such tables are incomplete; in checked studies, under half of the missing clones stem from an unresolved V gene, and the remainder is unexplained. That table gives V, J and clone size, and the DNA gave D and trimming. A total of roughly 660,000 clones appear in this sample, 90% of them only once. The ten top clones hold more than 30% of the sample.

Sample: memory CD8+ T cells from PBMCs. This specimen's cell subset or site label, interpreted: CD45RO+ cells pooled with CCR7-negative TemRA cells. The chain was built from TRBV6-5 and TRBJ1-1; the D gene is perhaps TRBD1, from 6 matching bases. The TCR sequence derives from a young man in good health. Some clones in this sample may be carry-over from other donors' samples. The CDR3 in this case is CASSYLGHSGYTEAFF. The bases read TGTGCCAGCAGTTATCTGGGACACTCCGGCTACACTGAAGCTTTCTTT.